The rows below give T cell receptor beta chains drawn from one sample of a study of blood T cell repertoires in COVID-19. Sequenced by immunoSEQ multiplex PCR; TCRdb stores in-frame clones only, minus some. The sample includes over 200,000 clones, approximately 90% of them seen just once. Source material: peripheral blood. Receptors were obtained from a man in his forties with acute or convalescent COVID-19. Each CDR3 is given with its conserved first and last residue. Fields, in order: V gene, clone size, J gene, D gene, CDR3 DNA, CDR3 protein. A D gene is named only where the DNA matches it firmly. Some rows mark clone size as missing; the rest say once, few, many or name a class of expanded clone.

TRBV12-3/TRBV12-4	once	TRBJ2-7	TRBD1	TGTGCCAGCAGTAAGGACAGGGGCTACGAGCAGTACTTC	CASSKDRGYEQYF
TRBV6-1	NA	TRBJ2-7	TRBD2	TGTGCCAGCAGTGACCTCGGGAGGACCTCCTACGAGCAGTACTTC	CASSDLGRTSYEQYF
TRBV5-1	NA	TRBJ2-7	NA	TGCGCCAGCAGCTTCCAGTACGAGCAGTACTTC	CASSFQYEQYF
TRBV19	once	TRBJ1-1	NA	TGTGCCAGTAGTATACCCTTTTACGGGAACACTGAAGCTTTCTTT	CASSIPFYGNTEAFF
TRBV7-2	NA	TRBJ1-5	NA	TGTGCCAGCAGCTTATCTAATCAGCCCCAGCATTTT	CASSLSNQPQHF
TRBV19	NA	TRBJ1-2	NA	TGTGCCAGTATTCGGGGTAACTATGGCTACACCTTC	CASIRGNYGYTF
TRBV13	NA	TRBJ2-7	NA	TGTGCCAGCAGCCACGGGGATTTGTTTGGGCCCCACGAGCAGTACTTC	CASSHGDLFGPHEQYF
TRBV19	NA	TRBJ1-6	TRBD1	TGTGCCAGTAGCTCCGGGACAGGGACTTATAATTCACCCCTCCACTTT	CASSSGTGTYNSPLHF
TRBV4-2	few	TRBJ2-1	TRBD2	TGTGCCAGCAGCCAAGAAAGGGGACTAGCGGGAGCTGGCTACAATGAGCAGTTCTTC	CASSQERGLAGAGYNEQFF
TRBV7-9	NA	TRBJ1-5	TRBD1	TGTGCCAGCAGCTTAGGACAGGGGTATCAGCCCCAGCATTTT	CASSLGQGYQPQHF
TRBV12-3/TRBV12-4	NA	TRBJ1-5	NA	TGTGCCAGCACGCTAGGGGCTCAGCCCCAGCATTTT	CASTLGAQPQHF
TRBV6-5	NA	TRBJ2-7	TRBD1	TGTGCCAGCAGTCCGGGACAGCGCTCCTACGAGCAGTACTTC	CASSPGQRSYEQYF
TRBV7-9	NA	TRBJ1-4	NA	TGTGCCAGCAGCCCCATGGCGGATGAAAAACTGTTTTTT	CASSPMADEKLFF
TRBV27	NA	TRBJ1-1	NA	TGTGCCAGCAGTTTAAATTATTTCACTGAAGCTTTCTTT	CASSLNYFTEAFF
TRBV5-1	NA	TRBJ1-2	TRBD1	TGCGCCAGCAGCTCCGGACAGGGCGACTATGGCTACACCTTC	CASSSGQGDYGYTF